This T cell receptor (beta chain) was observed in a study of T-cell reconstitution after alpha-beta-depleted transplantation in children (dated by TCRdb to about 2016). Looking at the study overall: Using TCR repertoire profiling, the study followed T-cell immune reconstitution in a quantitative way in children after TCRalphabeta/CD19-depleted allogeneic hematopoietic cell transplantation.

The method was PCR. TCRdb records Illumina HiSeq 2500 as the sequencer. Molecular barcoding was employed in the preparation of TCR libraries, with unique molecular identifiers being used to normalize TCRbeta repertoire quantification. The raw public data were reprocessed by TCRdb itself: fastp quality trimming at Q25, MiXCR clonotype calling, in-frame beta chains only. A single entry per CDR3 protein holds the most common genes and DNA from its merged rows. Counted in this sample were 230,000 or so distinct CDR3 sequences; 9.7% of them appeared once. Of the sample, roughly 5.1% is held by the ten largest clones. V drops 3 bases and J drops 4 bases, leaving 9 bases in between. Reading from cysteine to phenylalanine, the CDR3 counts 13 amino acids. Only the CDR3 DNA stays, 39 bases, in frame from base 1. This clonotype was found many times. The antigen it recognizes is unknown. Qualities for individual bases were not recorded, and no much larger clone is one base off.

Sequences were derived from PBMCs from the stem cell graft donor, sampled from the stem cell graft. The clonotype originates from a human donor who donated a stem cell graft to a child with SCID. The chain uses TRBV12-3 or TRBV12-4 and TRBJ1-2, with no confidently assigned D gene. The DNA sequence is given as TGTGCCAGCAGTTTGAGTCAGACCTATGGCTACACCTTC. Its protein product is CASSLSQTYGYTF.